The next 22 T cell receptor beta chains were all read from a single sample in a study of early T cells in non-severe SARS-CoV-2 infection. Using its own MiXCR run on the 5' RACE reads, TCRdb lists one record per CDR3 protein. The sample has about 48,000 distinct CDR3 sequences, roughly 7.7% seen once. The sequencing sample was made of whole blood. Receptors were obtained from an adult who was a healthcare worker with PCR-confirmed SARS-CoV-2 infection or an uninfected control (not recorded which).

This clonotype was detected only a few times. This chain connects TRBV7-8 to TRBJ2-1; unclear D gene. Germline V gives CDR1 SGHVS, CDR2 FQNEAQ. V was trimmed by 2 bases and J by 4 bases, leaving 6 bases between them. The CDR3 has 13 residues. CDR3 in DNA: TGTGCCAGCAGCTTAACGGGTTACAATGAGCAGTTCTTC. As protein: CASSLTGYNEQFF.

This clonotype appeared many times. The rearrangement uses TRBV6-1 and TRBJ1-5; perhaps TRBD1 as D (5 bases). The CDR3 loop spans 16 amino acids. CDR1 and CDR2 (germline): MNHNS, SASEGT. The V end lost 0 bases, the J end lost 3 bases, and 12 bases lay between the germline ends. CDR3 DNA sequence: TGTGCCAGCAGTGAAGCTGGGGGGTTGGTCAATCAGCCCCAGCATTTT. It encodes CASSEAGGLVNQPQHF.

This clonotype was counted ten times or more. The chain has TRBV5-5 and TRBJ1-4; TRBD1 aligns across 9 bases. The trim removed 0 bases at V and 5 bases at J, leaving 5 bases unmatched. The germline V gene encodes CDR1 SGHKS and CDR2 YYEKEE (reference sequence). CDR3 length: 16 amino acids. CDR3 DNA sequence: TGTGCCAGCAGCTTGGCGGGCGGACAGGGGAATGAAAAACTGTTTTTT. Its translation: CASSLAGGQGNEKLFF.

The rearrangement joins TRBV7-2 to TRBJ2-7; D might be TRBD1 (6 bases). The germline V gene has CDR1 SGHTA and CDR2 FQGNSA. The CDR3 is made up of 15 amino acids. The ends were cut back, 5 bases at V and 1 base at J, with 15 bases in the middle. The CDR3 is CASSRGSDSSYEQYF. The CDR3 DNA is TGTGCCAGCAGCAGAGGATCGGACAGTTCCTACGAGCAGTACTTC.

The V and J genes are TRBV25-1 and TRBJ2-7; a possible D gene is TRBD1 (6 bases). The ends were cut back, 8 bases at V and 3 bases at J, with 20 bases in the middle. This CDR3 has 15 residues. Germline loops: CDR1 MGHDK, CDR2 SYGVNS. The CDR3, as DNA: TGTGCCAGCGGTAAAACGGGGACACTTGACTACGAGCAGTACTTC. Translation gives CASGKTGTLDYEQYF.

In its sample, this clonotype was seen many times. This rearrangement joins TRBV5-1 to TRBJ2-2, with 9 bases lining up with TRBD1. The length of the CDR3 is 14 residues. Germline CDR1 and CDR2: SGHRS and YFSETQ. The V and J ends lost 4 bases and 4 bases, in that order; junction bases with no gene match: 2. Here the CDR3 DNA reads TGCGCCAGCAGCGGGACAGGGTTCACCGGGGAGCTGTTTTTT. It is translated as CASSGTGFTGELFF.

This clonotype was observed many times. The rearrangement uses TRBV20-1 and TRBJ1-5, with D possibly being TRBD1 (5 bases). V lost 4 bases and J lost 9, with 19 bases in between. Per germline, CDR1 DFQATT and CDR2 SNEGSKA (reference sequence). The CDR3 totals 14 residues. The CDR3 DNA reads TGCAGTGCTACCTCGTCTGAGGGGATAAGGCCCCAGCATTTT. Translating gives CSATSSEGIRPQHF.

This rearrangement joins TRBV4-3 to TRBJ2-1; TRBD2 aligns across 9 bases. This CDR3 has 16 amino acids. Germline-derived CDR1 and CDR2 are LGHNA and YSLEER. The ends lost 2 bases at V and 5 bases at J; junction bases unmatched: 7. The CDR3 here is CASSQPAGGLNNEQFF. The CDR3 region has the DNA TGCGCCAGCAGCCAACCCGCGGGGGGGTTGAACAATGAGCAGTTCTTC.

This clonotype was seen a handful of times. This chain uses TRBV24-1 with TRBJ2-1, with TRBD1 as a possible D gene (6 bases). CDR1 is KGHDR and CDR2 is SFDVKD in the germline V gene. The CDR3 totals 11 residues. The CDR3 DNA is TGTGCTACAGGCGAGGGGGATGAGCAGTTCTTC. Its protein product is CATGEGDEQFF.

The chain is built from TRBV20-1 and TRBJ2-3, with no clear D. V gave up 7 bases and J gave up 0 bases, with 14 bases separating them. CDR3 length: 14 amino acids. Germline V gives CDR1 DFQATT, CDR2 SNEGSKA (reference sequence). CDR3 coding DNA: TGCAGTGGCTCAGCTACCCGTAGCACAGATACGCAGTATTTT. This codes for CSGSATRSTDTQYF.

In DNA form, the CDR3 reads TGTGCCAGCAGCTTAGACCTACTCACTGAGACCCAGTACTTC. Its protein is CASSLDLLTETQYF. The rearrangement joins TRBV7-9 to TRBJ2-5; D gene unclear. Germline CDR1 is SEHNR and CDR2 is FQNEAQ (reference sequence). V was trimmed by 1 base and J by 5 bases, leaving 11 bases between them. The CDR3 is 14 residues long. The whole variable domain, filled in from reference TRBV7-9 and TRBJ2-5, reads DTGVSQNPRHKITKRGQNVTFRCDPISEHNRLYWYRQTLGQGPEFLTYFQNEAQLEKSRLLSDRFSAERPKGSFSTLEIQRTEQGDSAMYLCASSLDLLTETQYFGPGTRLLVL.

V usage is TRBV7-2 and J usage is TRBJ2-3; no clear D gene. Between the trimmed V and J ends, which lost 5 bases and 7 bases, there was a span of 13 bases. CDR3 size: 13 residues. CDR1 is SGHTA, CDR2 FQGNSA, per germline. CDR3: CASSPTRQYTQYF. The CDR3 DNA reads as TGTGCCAGCAGCCCCACACGGCAGTATACGCAGTATTTT.

The rearrangement joins TRBV12-3 or TRBV12-4 to TRBJ2-3; D is possibly TRBD1 or TRBD2 (5 bases each). Trimming took 6 bases from V and 1 from J, leaving 14 bases between them. This CDR3 has 15 residues. CDR3 DNA sequence: TGTGCCAGCAGAAGCCGAGGGGCTGGCACAGATACGCAGTATTTT. As protein: CASRSRGAGTDTQYF.

This clonotype was observed at least ten times. The genes are TRBV29-1 and TRBJ2-7; D might be TRBD2 (5 bases). V was pared by 4 bases and J by 3 bases, with 10 bases between. CDR1 and CDR2 (germline): SQVTM, ANQGSEA. This CDR3 is built from 12 residues. The CDR3, as DNA: TGCAGCGTTGCGTCCGGGAACTACGAGCAGTACTTC. Translation gives CSVASGNYEQYF.

This clonotype has a handful of counts. V gene TRBV4-3 combines with J gene TRBJ2-1; 7 positions agree with TRBD2. The CDR3 is 14 residues long. J gave up 8 bases and V 0 bases, and 4 bases lay outside the gene matches. Germline lookup yields CDR1 LGHNA and CDR2 YSLEER. The CDR3 DNA reads TGCGCCAGCAGCCAAGAGGGGGAGGGATATGAGCAGTTCTTC. Translating gives CASSQEGEGYEQFF.

This clonotype has a count of ten or more. The rearrangement joins TRBV28 to TRBJ1-6; possibly TRBD1 for D (5 bases). The V and J ends lost 2 bases and 8 bases respectively, with 19 bases between them. The CDR3 length is 17 residues. Germline assignment: CDR1 MDHEN and CDR2 SYDVKM. The CDR3 region has the DNA TGTGCCAGCAGTTTAAGCCCGGCCAGGCTGGGGCATTCACCCCTCCACTTT. It codes for CASSLSPARLGHSPLHF.

This clonotype has ten or more counts. The chain employs TRBV29-1 and TRBJ2-7; D not resolved. This CDR3 has 13 amino acids. Germline-derived CDR1 and CDR2 are SQVTM and ANQGSEA. Trimming took 0 bases from V and 2 from J, leaving 8 bases between them. CDR3: CSVEEAATYEQYF. In nucleotides, the CDR3 is TGCAGCGTTGAAGAAGCAGCTACCTACGAGCAGTACTTC.

This clonotype was seen repeatedly, ten times or more. This chain connects TRBV9 to TRBJ2-3, with 8 bases fitting TRBD1. Per germline, CDR1 SGDLS and CDR2 YYNGEE. V lost 2 bases to trimming and J lost 7 bases; unmatched junction nucleotides: 6. The CDR3 consists of 14 residues. The CDR3 sequence: CASSVTGEPYTQYF. In nucleotides, the CDR3 is TGTGCCAGCAGCGTGACAGGGGAGCCATATACGCAGTATTTT. Supplemented by reference TRBV9 and TRBJ2-3, the full variable domain reads DSGVTQTPKHLITATGQRVTLRCSPRSGDLSVYWYQQSLDQGLQFLIQYYNGEERAKGNILERFSAQQFPDLHSELNLSSLELGDSALYFCASSVTGEPYTQYFGPGTRLTVL.

A few counts support this clonotype. J is TRBJ2-3 and V is TRBV29-1; D unresolved. Per the germline V gene, CDR1 is SQVTM and CDR2 is ANQGSEA. The CDR3 loop spans 14 amino acids. Trimming took off 1 base at V and 1 base at J, with 9 bases between the two ends. CDR3 nucleotide sequence: TGCAGCGTTGAAGGTGGTCTCGGCACAGATACGCAGTATTTT. Translating it yields CSVEGGLGTDTQYF.

This clonotype was seen a few times. The chain carries TRBV21-1 and TRBJ1-2. TRBV21-1 is a pseudogene locus. CDR3 length equals 14 residues. CDR3 residues: CASSKPTADDGYTF. Here the CDR3 DNA reads TGTGCCAGCAGCAAACCAACCGCCGACGATGGCTACACCTTC.

This clonotype occurred many times. The V call is TRBV30, the J call TRBJ1-1, with 7 bases aligning to TRBD1. The V gene's germline CDR1 is GTSNPN and CDR2 SVGIG (reference sequence). CDR3 length: 11 residues. The V gene end was trimmed by 5 bases and the J gene end by 8 bases; junction bases not matched to a gene: 5. The DNA for the CDR3 is TGTGCCTGGGTGGACAGGAGCGAAGCTTTCTTT. Its translation is CAWVDRSEAFF.

The chain uses TRBV5-1 and TRBJ2-7, with D hard to call. Germline V gene sequence: CDR1 SGHRS, CDR2 YFSETQ. The CDR3 extends over 11 amino acids. Trimming cost V 4 bases and J 3 bases, with 5 bases left between them. DNA for the CDR3: TGCGCCAGCAGCGACCTCTACGAGCAGTACTTC. Its translation: CASSDLYEQYF.